This T cell receptor beta chain was recovered during a study of blood T cell repertoires in COVID-19. Whole-study context: Samples of COVID-19 (acute and convalescent) were obtained from the United States, Italy and Spain. PBMCs, B-cell-depleted T cells, or T cells were the source of the cDNA or gDNA that made up the material.

In the authors' workflow: Amplification of reference gene primers was used by the study to estimate nucleated cell counts. Clones were read by immunoSEQ multiplex PCR, and TCRdb kept only the in-frame ones, dropping some. V and J calls plus clone size are reproduced from that table; the DNA served to infer D and trimming. Among 110,000 or so clones, approximately 87% were seen once, and the ten largest hold about 6.6%. CDR3 length: 14 amino acids. The germline V gene has CDR1 SGHRS and CDR2 YFSETQ. Trimming took 6 bases from V and 5 from J, leaving 17 bases between them. The sample was peripheral blood. The gene calls are TRBV5-1 and TRBJ2-5; D is perhaps TRBD2 (6 bases). This receptor was obtained from a woman aged 45-59 years with acute or convalescent COVID-19. The CDR3 sequence is CASTQGTRGETQYF. The DNA of the CDR3 is TGCGCCAGCACGCAGGGCACCCGGGGGGAGACCCAGTACTTC.